This T cell receptor (beta chain) is from a study of CD8+CD57+ T cells in acquired aplastic anemia. Study-level points and caveats: CD8+ Simpson's diversity did not differ significantly between patients and controls.

This clonotype was observed a handful of times. The antigen remains undetermined. Both TCR beta VDJ combination and CDR3 sequence profiling were carried out. Genomic DNA was the template for this profiling. In TCRdb, the reads were re-called with MiXCR into one record per CDR3 protein. The sample has about 180,000 distinct CDR3 sequences; approximately 46% are singletons. The clonotype originates from a human donor in good health. The sequencing input was sorted CD4+, CD8+, or CD8+CD57+ T cells (not recorded which) from PBMCs.

CDR3 nucleotide sequence: TGTGCCACCAGCGTAACCGGGACCATTAATTCACCCCTCCACTTT. Encoded protein: CATSVTGTINSPLHF. This chain links TRBV15 with TRBJ1-6; tentative D call: TRBD1 (5 bases). This CDR3 has 15 amino acids. With 5 bases removed from V and 6 bases from J, the gap between germline ends came to 14 bases. CDR1 is LNHNV, CDR2 YYDKDF, per germline (reference sequence).